This TCR beta chain stems from a study of blood T cells in healthy people across ages. Points from the study as a whole: A greater number of naive CD4+ cells and higher diversity distinguished long-lived donors from aged donors. A strong correlation was seen between TCR beta diversity and naive T cell percentage.

This clonotype was recorded a few times. Its antigen is as yet unknown. From germline, CDR1 is SGHRS and CDR2 YFSETQ. V was trimmed by 4 bases and J by 6 bases, leaving 17 bases between them. The CDR3 is 15 amino acids. Primed by a sample-barcoded 5' primer and a J-beta primer mix, a second PCR proceeded for about 7 to 11 cycles. TCRdb ran MiXCR on the 5' RACE reads and lists one entry per CDR3 protein. The sample contains about 1.8 million distinct CDR3 sequences, around half of which appear only once. Donation came from healthy Caucasian individuals in Russia who were aged 6 to 90. PBMCs, at least 7 million per sample, were isolated.

The sequence came from a woman aged 40 to 50 in good health. The chain couples TRBV5-1 to TRBJ2-1; D is uncertain. Sequenced sample: blood. The chain's CDR3 is CASSKNPTQSNEQFF. In DNA form, the CDR3 reads TGCGCCAGCAGCAAAAACCCAACACAATCCAATGAGCAGTTCTTC.